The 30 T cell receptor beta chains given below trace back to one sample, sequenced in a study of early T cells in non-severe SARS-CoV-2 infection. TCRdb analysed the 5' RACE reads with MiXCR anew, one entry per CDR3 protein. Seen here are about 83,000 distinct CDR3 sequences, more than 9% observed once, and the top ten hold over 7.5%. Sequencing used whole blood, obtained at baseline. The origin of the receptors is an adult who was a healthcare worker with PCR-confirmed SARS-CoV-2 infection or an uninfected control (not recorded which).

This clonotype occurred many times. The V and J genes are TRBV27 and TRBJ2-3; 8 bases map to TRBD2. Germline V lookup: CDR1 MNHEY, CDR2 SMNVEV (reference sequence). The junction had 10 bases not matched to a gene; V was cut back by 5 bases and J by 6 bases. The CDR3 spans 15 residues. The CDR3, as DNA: TGTGCCAGCAGTACCCTAGCGGGCCCGGCGGATACGCAGTATTTT. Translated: CASSTLAGPADTQYF.

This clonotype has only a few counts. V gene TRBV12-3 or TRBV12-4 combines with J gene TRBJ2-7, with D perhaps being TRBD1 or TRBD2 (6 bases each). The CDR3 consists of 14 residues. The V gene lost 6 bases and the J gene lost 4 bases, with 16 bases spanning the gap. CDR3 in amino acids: CASSLTGAAYEQYF. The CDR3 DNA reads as TGTGCCAGCAGCCTAACGGGGGCCGCGTACGAGCAGTACTTC.

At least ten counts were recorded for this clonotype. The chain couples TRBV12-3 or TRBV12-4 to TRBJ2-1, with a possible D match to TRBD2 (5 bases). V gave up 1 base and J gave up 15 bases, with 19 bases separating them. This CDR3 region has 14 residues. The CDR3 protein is CASSLEASPGHLFF. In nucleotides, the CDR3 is TGTGCCAGCAGTTTAGAGGCTAGCCCTGGGCATCTGTTCTTC.

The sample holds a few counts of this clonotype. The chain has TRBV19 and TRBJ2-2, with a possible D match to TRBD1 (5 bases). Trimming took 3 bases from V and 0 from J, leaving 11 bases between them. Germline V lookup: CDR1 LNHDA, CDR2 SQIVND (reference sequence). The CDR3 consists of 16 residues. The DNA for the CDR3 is TGTGCCAGTAGTATCAGGGCCAACTCGAACACCGGGGAGCTGTTTTTT. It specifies CASSIRANSNTGELFF.

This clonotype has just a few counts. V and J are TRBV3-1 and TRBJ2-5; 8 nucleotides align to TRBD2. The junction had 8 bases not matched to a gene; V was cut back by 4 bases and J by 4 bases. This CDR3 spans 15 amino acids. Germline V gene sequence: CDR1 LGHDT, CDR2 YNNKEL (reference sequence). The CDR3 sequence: CASSPAGELVETQYF. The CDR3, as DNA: TGTGCCAGCAGCCCAGCGGGAGAGCTGGTAGAGACCCAGTACTTC.

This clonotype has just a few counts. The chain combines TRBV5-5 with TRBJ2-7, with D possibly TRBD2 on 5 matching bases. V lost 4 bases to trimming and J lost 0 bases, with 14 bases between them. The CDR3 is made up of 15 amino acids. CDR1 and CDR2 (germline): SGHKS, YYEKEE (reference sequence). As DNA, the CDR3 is TGTGCCAGCAGCGCTTCCTTGCGGGTCTCCTACGAGCAGTACTTC. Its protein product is CASSASLRVSYEQYF.

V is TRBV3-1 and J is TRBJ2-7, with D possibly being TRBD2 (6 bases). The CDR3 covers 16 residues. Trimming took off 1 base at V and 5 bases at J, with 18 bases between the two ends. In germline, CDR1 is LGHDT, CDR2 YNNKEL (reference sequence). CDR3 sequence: CASSQGGGGRSHEQYF. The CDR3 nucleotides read TGTGCCAGCAGCCAAGGGGGAGGTGGGAGGAGCCACGAGCAGTACTTC.

The CDR3 bases are TGTGCCAGCAGCTCCGGGACAGGGTCAGAGACCCAGTACTTC. Translated, it gives CASSSGTGSETQYF. The rearrangement uses TRBV9 and TRBJ2-5, with 9 bases lining up with TRBD1. V shed 4 bases, J shed 4 bases, and the junction held 5 bases outside the gene matches. The germline CDR1 and CDR2 sequences are SGDLS and YYNGEE. This CDR3 region has 14 residues.

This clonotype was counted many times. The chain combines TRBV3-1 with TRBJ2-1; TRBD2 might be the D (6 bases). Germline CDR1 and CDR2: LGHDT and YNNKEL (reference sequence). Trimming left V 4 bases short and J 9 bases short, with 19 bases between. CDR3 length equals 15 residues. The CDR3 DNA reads TGTGCCAGCAGCCCCTATCCCGGTTCAGCGGGTGAGCAGTTCTTC. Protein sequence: CASSPYPGSAGEQFF.

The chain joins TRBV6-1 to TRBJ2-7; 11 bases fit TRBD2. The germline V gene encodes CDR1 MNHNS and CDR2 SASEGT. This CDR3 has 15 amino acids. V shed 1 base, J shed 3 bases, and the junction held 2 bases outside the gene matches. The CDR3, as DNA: TGTGCCAGCAGTGAAGACACTAGCGGGAGCTACGAGCAGTACTTC. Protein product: CASSEDTSGSYEQYF.

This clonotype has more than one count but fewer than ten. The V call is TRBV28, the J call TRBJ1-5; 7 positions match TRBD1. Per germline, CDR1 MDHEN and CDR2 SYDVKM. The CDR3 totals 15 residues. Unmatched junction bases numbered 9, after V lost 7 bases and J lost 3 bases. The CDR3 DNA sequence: TGTGCCAGCACCACCGACAGGGACAACAATCAGCCCCAGCATTTT. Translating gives CASTTDRDNNQPQHF.

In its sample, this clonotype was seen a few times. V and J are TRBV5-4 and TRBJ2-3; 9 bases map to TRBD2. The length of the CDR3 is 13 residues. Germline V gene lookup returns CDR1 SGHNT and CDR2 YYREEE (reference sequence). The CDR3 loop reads CATKLAGVDTQYF. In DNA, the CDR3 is TGTGCGACCAAGTTAGCGGGAGTAGATACGCAGTATTTT.

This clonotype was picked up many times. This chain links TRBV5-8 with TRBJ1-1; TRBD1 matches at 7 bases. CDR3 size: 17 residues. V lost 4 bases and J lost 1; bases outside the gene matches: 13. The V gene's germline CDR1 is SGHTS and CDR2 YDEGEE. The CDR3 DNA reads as TGTGCCAGCAGCCCCAGACAGGGCCGGCTCAAGAACACTGAAGCTTTCTTT. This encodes CASSPRQGRLKNTEAFF.

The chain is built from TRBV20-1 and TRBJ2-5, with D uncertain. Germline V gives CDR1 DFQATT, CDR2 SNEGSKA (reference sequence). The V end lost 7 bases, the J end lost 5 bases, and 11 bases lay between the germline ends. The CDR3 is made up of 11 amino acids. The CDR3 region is CSGARIETQYF. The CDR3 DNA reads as TGCAGTGGGGCTAGAATCGAGACCCAGTACTTC.

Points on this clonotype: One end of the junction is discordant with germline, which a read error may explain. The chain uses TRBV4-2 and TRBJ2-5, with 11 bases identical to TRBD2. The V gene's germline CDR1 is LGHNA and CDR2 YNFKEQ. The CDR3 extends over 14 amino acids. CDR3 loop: CASSPQLAGETLYF. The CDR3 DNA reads TGTGCCAGCAGCCCCCAACTAGCGGGGGAGACCCTGTACTTC.

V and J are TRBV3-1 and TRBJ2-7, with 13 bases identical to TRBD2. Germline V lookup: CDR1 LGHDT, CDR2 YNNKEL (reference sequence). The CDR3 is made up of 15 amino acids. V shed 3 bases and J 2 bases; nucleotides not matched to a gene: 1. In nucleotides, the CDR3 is TGTGCCAGCAGCCACGGGACTAGCGGGACCTACGAGCAGTACTTC. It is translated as CASSHGTSGTYEQYF.

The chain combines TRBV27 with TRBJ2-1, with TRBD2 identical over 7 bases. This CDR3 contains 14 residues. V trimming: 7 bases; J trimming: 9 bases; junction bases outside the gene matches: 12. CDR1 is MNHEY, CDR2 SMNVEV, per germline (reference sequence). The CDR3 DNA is TGTGCCAGCACCCTGTCGAGGGAGGGCACTGAGCAGTTCTTC. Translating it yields CASTLSREGTEQFF.

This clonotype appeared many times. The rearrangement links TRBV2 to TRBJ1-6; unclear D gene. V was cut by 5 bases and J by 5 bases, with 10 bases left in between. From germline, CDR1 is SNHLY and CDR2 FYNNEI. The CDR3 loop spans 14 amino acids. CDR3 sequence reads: CASSRIVDNSPLHF. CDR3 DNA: TGTGCCAGCAGTCGAATCGTCGATAATTCACCCCTCCACTTT.

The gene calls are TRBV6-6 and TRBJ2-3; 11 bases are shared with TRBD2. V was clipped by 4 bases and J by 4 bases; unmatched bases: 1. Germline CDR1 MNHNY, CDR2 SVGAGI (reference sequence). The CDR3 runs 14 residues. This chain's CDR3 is CASSLGLAADTQYF. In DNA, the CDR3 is TGTGCCAGCAGTTTGGGACTAGCGGCAGATACGCAGTATTTT.

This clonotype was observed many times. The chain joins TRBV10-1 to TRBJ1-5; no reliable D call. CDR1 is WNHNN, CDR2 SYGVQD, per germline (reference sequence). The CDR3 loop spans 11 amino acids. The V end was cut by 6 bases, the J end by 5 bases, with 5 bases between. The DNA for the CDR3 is TGCGCCAGCAGAGTAGATCAGCCCCAGCATTTT. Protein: CASRVDQPQHF.

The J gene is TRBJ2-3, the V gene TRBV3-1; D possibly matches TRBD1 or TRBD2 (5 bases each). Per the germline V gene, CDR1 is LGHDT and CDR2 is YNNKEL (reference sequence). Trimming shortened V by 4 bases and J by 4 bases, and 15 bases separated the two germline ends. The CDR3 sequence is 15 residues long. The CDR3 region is CASSLGGQRADTQYF. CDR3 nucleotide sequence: TGTGCCAGCAGCCTTGGGGGTCAAAGAGCAGATACGCAGTATTTT.

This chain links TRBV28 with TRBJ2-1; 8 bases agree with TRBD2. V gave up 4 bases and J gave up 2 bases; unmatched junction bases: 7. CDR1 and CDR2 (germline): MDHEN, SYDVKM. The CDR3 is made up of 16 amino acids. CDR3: CASSSPNSGTYNEQFF. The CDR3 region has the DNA TGTGCCAGCAGTTCCCCAAATAGCGGGACCTACAATGAGCAGTTCTTC.

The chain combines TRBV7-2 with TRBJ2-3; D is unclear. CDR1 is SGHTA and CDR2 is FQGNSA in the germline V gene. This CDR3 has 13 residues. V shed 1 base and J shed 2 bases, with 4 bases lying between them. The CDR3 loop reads CASSLVPTDTQYF. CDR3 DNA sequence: TGTGCCAGCAGCTTAGTCCCCACAGATACGCAGTATTTT.

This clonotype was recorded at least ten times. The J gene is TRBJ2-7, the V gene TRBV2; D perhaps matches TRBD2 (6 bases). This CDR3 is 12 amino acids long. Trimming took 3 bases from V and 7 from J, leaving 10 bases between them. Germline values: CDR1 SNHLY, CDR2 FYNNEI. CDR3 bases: TGTGCCAGCAGTGAGGGGGGATGGGAGCAGTACTTC. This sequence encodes CASSEGGWEQYF.

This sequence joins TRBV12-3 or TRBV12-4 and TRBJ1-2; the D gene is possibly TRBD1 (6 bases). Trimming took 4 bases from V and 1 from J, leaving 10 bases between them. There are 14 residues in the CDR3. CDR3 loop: CASSSRDNNYGYTF. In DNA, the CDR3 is TGTGCCAGCAGTTCCCGGGACAATAACTATGGCTACACCTTC.

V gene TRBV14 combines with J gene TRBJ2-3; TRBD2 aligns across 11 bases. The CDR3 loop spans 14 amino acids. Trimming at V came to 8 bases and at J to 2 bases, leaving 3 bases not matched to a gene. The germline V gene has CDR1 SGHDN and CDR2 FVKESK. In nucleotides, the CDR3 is TGTGCCAGCGGGACTAGCGGAAACACAGATACGCAGTATTTT. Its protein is CASGTSGNTDTQYF.

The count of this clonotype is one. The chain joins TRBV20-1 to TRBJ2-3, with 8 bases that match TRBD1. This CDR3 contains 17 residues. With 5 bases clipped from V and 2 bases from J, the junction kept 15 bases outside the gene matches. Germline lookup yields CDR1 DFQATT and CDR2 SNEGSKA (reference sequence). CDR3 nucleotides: TGCAGTGCTCCGACTCTTGGACAGGGCCAGAACACAGATACGCAGTATTTT. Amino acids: CSAPTLGQGQNTDTQYF.

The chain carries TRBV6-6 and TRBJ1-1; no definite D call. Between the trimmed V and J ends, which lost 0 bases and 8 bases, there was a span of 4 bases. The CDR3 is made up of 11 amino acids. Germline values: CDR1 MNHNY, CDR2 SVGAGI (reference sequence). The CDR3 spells CASSYSSEAFF. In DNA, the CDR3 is TGTGCCAGCAGTTACTCATCGGAAGCTTTCTTT.

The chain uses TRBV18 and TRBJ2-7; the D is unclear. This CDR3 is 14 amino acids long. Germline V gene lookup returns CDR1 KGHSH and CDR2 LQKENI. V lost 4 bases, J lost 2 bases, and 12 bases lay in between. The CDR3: CASSRGPRTYEQYF. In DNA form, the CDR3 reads TGTGCCAGCTCACGCGGACCTAGGACCTACGAGCAGTACTTC. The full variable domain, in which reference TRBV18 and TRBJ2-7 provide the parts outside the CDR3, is NAGVMQNPRHLVRRRGQEARLRCSPMKGHSHVYWYRQLPEEGLKFMVYLQKENIIDESGMPKERFSAEFPKEGPSILRIQQVVRGDSAAYFCASSRGPRTYEQYFGPGTRLTVT.

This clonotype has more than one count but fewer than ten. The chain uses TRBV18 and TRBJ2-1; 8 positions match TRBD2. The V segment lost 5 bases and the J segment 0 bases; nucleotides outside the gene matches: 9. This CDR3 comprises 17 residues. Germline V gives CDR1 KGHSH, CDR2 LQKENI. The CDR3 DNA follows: TGTGCCAGCTCATCGGCCCTAGCGGGTGGCTCCTACAATGAGCAGTTCTTC. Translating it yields CASSSALAGGSYNEQFF.